This T cell receptor (beta chain) originates from a study of memory CD8 T cells in hepatitis C reinfection. About the study: A couple of donors cleared primary HCV but became chronic after reinfection. Reinfection meant HCV RNA positivity after two negatives ≥60 days apart. Between 55 and 20 weeks before reinfection detection, pre-reinfection samples were drawn.

Regarding this clone: Other nucleotide sequences from this sample produce the same CDR3.

Using immunoSEQ multiplex PCR, the repertoire was profiled, and TCRdb retains in-frame clones only, with some absent. The table shows tens of thousands of clones, with just under 90% occurring only once. Regarding time point: pre-reinfection, 55 to 20 weeks before reinfection detection. Sorted cells were sequenced directly ex vivo without any in vitro expansion. Control naive CD8 T cells came from two donors at all three reinfection time points. This sequence originates from a man aged 18 to 30 with hepatitis C virus infection. What was sequenced was naive CD8+ T cells sorted from blood.

The DNA of the CDR3 is TGTGCCAGCAGCCCCAGCTCCTACAATGAGCAGTTCTTC. Translated, it gives CASSPSSYNEQFF. J is TRBJ2-1 and V is TRBV7-9, with no clear D. In germline, CDR1 is SEHNR, CDR2 FQNEAQ (reference sequence). The CDR3 covers 13 residues. V lost 5 bases, J lost 0 bases, and 5 bases lay in between.